This T cell receptor beta chain was found in a study of T-cell reconstitution after alpha-beta-depleted transplantation in children. Only a few counts were recorded for this clonotype. Unique molecular identifiers tagged the TCRbeta library. Each CDR3 protein gets one entry after TCRdb re-called the PCR reads with MiXCR. The sample lists approximately 400,000 distinct CDR3 sequences; under 13% were seen once. The CDR3 spans 16 residues. V was pared by 0 bases and J by 4 bases, with 1 base of the junction left unmatched. Germline CDR1 reads SGHRS; CDR2 reads YFSETQ. The TCR comes from a human donor who donated a stem cell graft to a child with acute myeloid leukemia. The specimen was PBMCs from the stem cell graft donor, collected from the stem cell graft. The chain combines TRBV5-1 with TRBJ2-4; 13 bases line up with TRBD2. CDR3 loop: CASSLGLAGGKNIQYF. CDR3 DNA sequence: TGCGCCAGCAGCTTGGGACTAGCGGGGGGAAAAAACATTCAGTACTTC.